One and the same sample provided the 12 T cell receptor beta chains below, sequenced in a study of T cell changes during pregnancy in multiple sclerosis. Repertoires were generated with immunoSEQ multiplex PCR, while TCRdb's copy carries only in-frame clones and drops some. Found here are around 97,000 clones, approximately 90% of them singletons; the top ten hold about 0.9%. The input for sequencing was peripheral blood, taken after pregnancy. Receptors were obtained from a female donor with multiple sclerosis, enrolled in a pregnancy study.

The chain combines TRBV19 with TRBJ2-1; 9 nucleotides align to TRBD2. Germline loops: CDR1 LNHDA, CDR2 SQIVND (reference sequence). V lost 6 bases, J lost 9 bases, and 9 bases stayed unmatched. The CDR3 is 14 amino acids. CDR3 nucleotides: TGTGCCAGTAGCTTCCTGACTAGCGGCGCTGAGCAGTTCTTC. As protein: CASSFLTSGAEQFF.

The rearrangement joins TRBV2 to TRBJ2-7; TRBD2 is a possible D gene (6 bases). Trimming took 7 bases from V and 0 from J, leaving 19 bases between them. This CDR3 has 16 amino acids. CDR1 is SNHLY, CDR2 FYNNEI, per germline. The CDR3 bases are TGTGCCAGCACAGAATCCCGCGGGACGAGCTCCTACGAGCAGTACTTC. Amino acids: CASTESRGTSSYEQYF.

This chain's CDR3 is CASSQERVSNEKLFF. In DNA, the CDR3 is TGTGCCAGCAGCCAAGAACGGGTCTCTAATGAAAAACTGTTTTTT. This chain links TRBV14 with TRBJ1-4; no reliable D call. Per the germline V gene, CDR1 is SGHDN and CDR2 is FVKESK. V lost 0 bases and J lost 3, with 8 bases in between. The CDR3 contains 15 residues.

The chain uses TRBV12-5 and TRBJ2-1; D is perhaps TRBD1 (6 bases). The CDR3 loop spans 15 amino acids. V was shortened by 0 bases and J by 8 bases, with 14 bases between the two germline ends. Germline V gene data show CDR1 as LGHNT and CDR2 as FRNRAP. The CDR3 nucleotides read TGTGCTAGTGGTTTGGTACAGGGAGAGAGGGATGAGCAGTTCTTC. This sequence encodes CASGLVQGERDEQFF.

J is TRBJ2-7 and V is TRBV7-9; D perhaps matches TRBD2 (7 bases). CDR3 length: 15 amino acids. The V end was cut by 8 bases, the J end by 4 bases, with 21 bases between. Germline V gene sequence: CDR1 SEHNR, CDR2 FQNEAQ (reference sequence). CDR3 bases: TGTGCCAGCCGCTCATCTATCGGGGGGCTATACGAGCAGTACTTC. Residues: CASRSSIGGLYEQYF. Based on the CDR3 plus reference TRBV7-9 and TRBJ2-7, the full variable domain is DTGVSQNPRHKITKRGQNVTFRCDPISEHNRLYWYRQTLGQGPEFLTYFQNEAQLEKSRLLSDRFSAERPKGSFSTLEIQRTEQGDSAMYLCASRSSIGGLYEQYFGPGTRLTVT.

The chain recombines TRBV9 with TRBJ2-2; D perhaps matches TRBD1 (6 bases). This CDR3 is built from 14 residues. Looked up from germline, CDR1 is SGDLS and CDR2 is YYNGEE. With 4 bases removed from V and 1 base from J, the gap between germline ends came to 8 bases. In DNA form, the CDR3 reads TGTGCCAGCAGCCCGGACAGGAACACCGGGGAGCTGTTTTTT. Its translation is CASSPDRNTGELFF.

This sequence joins TRBV30 and TRBJ2-1, with TRBD1 matching over 9 bases. Germline-derived CDR1 and CDR2 are GTSNPN and SVGIG (reference sequence). The CDR3 covers 13 residues. The V gene end was trimmed by 4 bases and the J gene end by 12 bases; junction bases not matched to a gene: 10. CDR3 bases: TGTGCCTGGACTCGGACAGGGGCACCGGGGCAGTTCTTC. This translates into CAWTRTGAPGQFF. Filled out from reference TRBV30 and TRBJ2-1, the complete variable domain reads SQTIHQWPATLVQPVGSPLSLECTVEGTSNPNLYWYRQAAGRGLQLLFYSVGIGQISSEVPQNLSASRPQDRQFILSSKKLLLSDSGFYLCAWTRTGAPGQFFGPGTRLTVL.

This clone was seen only a few times. This chain uses TRBV15 with TRBJ2-7, with 11 bases lining up with TRBD2. The CDR3 consists of 16 residues. Germline V CDR1 and CDR2: LNHNV, YYDKDF (reference sequence). With 0 bases clipped from V and 3 bases from J, the junction kept 4 bases outside the gene matches. CDR3 region: CATSRDSTSGDYEQYF. Written as DNA, the CDR3 is TGTGCCACCAGCAGAGATTCGACTAGCGGGGACTACGAGCAGTACTTC.

The V and J genes are TRBV5-5 and TRBJ1-5, with 7 positions matching TRBD1. V lost 6 bases, J lost 1 base, and 7 bases stayed unmatched. The CDR3 is made up of 15 amino acids. CDR1 is SGHKS and CDR2 is YYEKEE in the germline V gene (reference sequence). CDR3 region: CASTATGASNQPQHF. The DNA of the CDR3 is TGTGCCAGCACCGCTACAGGGGCGAGCAATCAGCCCCAGCATTTT.

The chain is built from TRBV19 and TRBJ1-5; 7 bases line up with TRBD1. The J segment lost 2 bases and the V segment lost 7 bases, leaving 8 bases of the junction unmatched. The CDR3 consists of 15 residues. Germline V gene data show CDR1 as LNHDA and CDR2 as SQIVND (reference sequence). The CDR3 sequence is CASTNSGTGNQPQHF. The CDR3 DNA reads TGTGCCAGTACCAACTCCGGGACAGGCAATCAGCCCCAGCATTTT.

This clone occurred a few times. In nucleotides, the CDR3 is TGCGCCAGCAGTGAGTCGCTAGCGGGAATCTACGAGCAGTACTTC. Residues: CASSESLAGIYEQYF. V and J are TRBV10-1 and TRBJ2-7; 9 bases align to TRBD2. Trimming removed 0 bases from V and 3 bases from J; junction bases left unmatched: 3. This CDR3 comprises 15 residues. Germline V CDR1 and CDR2: WNHNN, SYGVQD (reference sequence).

This clone was seen a single time. The chain is built from TRBV7-9 and TRBJ2-3; D not certain. The CDR3 runs to 17 residues. In germline, CDR1 is SEHNR, CDR2 FQNEAQ (reference sequence). V dropped 6 bases and J dropped 2 bases, with 21 bases sitting between them. The CDR3 sequence is CASSPQTPHQVTDTQYF. DNA of the CDR3: TGTGCCAGCAGTCCGCAGACCCCTCACCAGGTCACAGATACGCAGTATTTT.